This TCR beta chain was recovered during a study of cytomegalovirus exposure and HLA in healthy donors. This CDR3 region has 15 residues. The germline CDR1 and CDR2 sequences are SGHVS and FNYEAQ. V lost 1 base and J lost 2; bases outside the gene matches: 5. Primers included in the PCR were 60 Vbeta and 13 Jbeta primers. Only in-frame clones appear in the TCRdb table, and some are missing; sequencing was by immunoSEQ multiplex PCR. The sample includes about 210,000 clones, 65% to 90% seen only once; the top ten take roughly 0.34%. This sequence joins TRBV7-6 and TRBJ2-7, with TRBD2 matching over 7 bases. The sequence came from a woman younger than 45 in good health and CMV-seronegative. Sequenced sample: PBMCs. The DNA of the CDR3 is TGTGCCAGCAGCTTAGGGGGGGGACTGACCTACGAGCAGTACTTC. Its protein product is CASSLGGGLTYEQYF. The full variable domain, its missing parts supplied by reference TRBV7-6 and TRBJ2-7, is GAGVSQSPRYKVTKRGQDVALRCDPISGHVSLYWYRQALGQGPEFLTYFNYEAQQDKSGLPNDRFSAERPEGSISTLTIQRTEQRDSAMYRCASSLGGGLTYEQYFGPGTRLTVT.